Below, 3 T cell receptor beta chains from the same sample are listed, as sequenced in a study of PD-1 blockade in classical Hodgkin lymphoma. Every patient experienced relapse after autologous stem cell transplantation, and brentuximab vedotin exposure varied. Sequencing used immunoSEQ multiplex PCR; TCRdb keeps in-frame clones, though not all of them. The sample lists some 60,000 clones; 90% were seen once. Here the sequenced sample was peripheral blood mononuclear cells (PBMCs), taken at baseline. Receptors were obtained from a human donor with classical Hodgkin lymphoma.

The CDR3 loop is CASSEYWEGDTEAFF. The CDR3 DNA reads as TGTGCCAGCAGTGAATATTGGGAGGGGGACACTGAAGCTTTCTTT. The chain joins TRBV6-1 to TRBJ1-1; D is possibly TRBD1 (6 bases). V shed 2 bases and J shed 3 bases, with 13 bases lying between them. CDR3 length: 15 amino acids. Per germline, CDR1 MNHNS and CDR2 SASEGT.

The chain recombines TRBV28 with TRBJ2-1, with TRBD2 matching 14 bases. The CDR3 extends over 14 amino acids. Trimming at V came to 6 bases and at J to 10 bases, leaving 5 bases not matched to a gene. Germline V CDR1 and CDR2: MDHEN, SYDVKM. In nucleotides, the CDR3 is TGTGCCAGCAGGGGACTAGCGGGAGTTCTGGAGCAGTTCTTC. This gives the protein CASRGLAGVLEQFF.

The V gene is TRBV9, the J gene TRBJ2-1; unclear D gene. V was clipped by 0 bases and J by 0 bases, with 10 bases between them. In germline, CDR1 is SGDLS, CDR2 YYNGEE. This CDR3 region has 16 residues. The CDR3 nucleotides read TGTGCCAGCAGCGTAGCCCAGGAAAGCTCCTACAATGAGCAGTTCTTC. It translates to CASSVAQESSYNEQFF. The entire variable domain, with the rest obtained from reference TRBV9 and TRBJ2-1, is as follows: DSGVTQTPKHLITATGQRVTLRCSPRSGDLSVYWYQQSLDQGLQFLIQYYNGEERAKGNILERFSAQQFPDLHSELNLSSLELGDSALYFCASSVAQESSYNEQFFGPGTRLTVL.